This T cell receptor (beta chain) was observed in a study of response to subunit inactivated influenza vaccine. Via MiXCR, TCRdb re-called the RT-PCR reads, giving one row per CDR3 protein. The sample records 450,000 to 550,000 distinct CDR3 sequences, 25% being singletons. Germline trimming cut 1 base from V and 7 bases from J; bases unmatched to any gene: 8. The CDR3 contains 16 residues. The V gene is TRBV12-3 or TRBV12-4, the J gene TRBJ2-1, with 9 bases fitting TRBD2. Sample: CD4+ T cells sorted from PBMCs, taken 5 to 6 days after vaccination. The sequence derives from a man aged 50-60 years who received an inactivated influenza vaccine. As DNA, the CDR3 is TGTGCCAGCAGTTTAGTAGGCGGGAGGGCAAAGAATGAGCAGTTCTTC. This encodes CASSLVGGRAKNEQFF.